Given below is one T cell receptor (beta chain) in context. The antigen is undetermined. Only in-frame clones appear in the TCRdb table, and some are missing; sequencing was by immunoSEQ multiplex PCR. This sample has about 34,000 clones, with approximately 89% found just once. The data derive from a study of T cells in tuberculosis. Study summary: CD1B tetramers identified T cells specific for mycobacterial lipid GMM. A South African cohort included IGRA-negative adolescents, latently infected IGRA-positive adolescents and adults with active tuberculosis.

Study-wide results and limits: Active tuberculosis patients had shorter CDR3-alpha; the beta difference was nonsignificant.

CDR3 length: 19 amino acids. Trimming removed 4 bases from V and 0 bases from J; junction bases left unmatched: 15. Germline CDR1 MRHNA, CDR2 SNTAGT. The chain links TRBV6-4 to TRBJ1-3, with TRBD1 matching over 7 bases. Sequenced material: PBMCs. This receptor was taken from a donor between 10 and 35 years old with latent tuberculosis or without tuberculosis infection. CDR3 bases: TGTGCCAGCAGTGGGCACGGGACAGCATCCCCGGACTCTGGAAACACCATATATTTT. Encoded protein: CASSGHGTASPDSGNTIYF.